What follows describes a single TCR beta chain. The table came from immunoSEQ multiplex PCR; TCRdb's copy has only in-frame clones and leaves some out. The data contain some 81,000 clones, approximately 83% of them singletons. This entry comes from a study of OX40 agonist ivuxolimab in advanced cancers. The CDR3 runs to 14 residues. Germline V lookup: CDR1 SGHNT, CDR2 YYREEE (reference sequence). V lost 3 bases and J 0 bases, leaving 7 bases between the germline ends. This TCR was sampled from an adult with an advanced solid tumor such as melanoma, head and neck, liver or kidney cancer. The chain couples TRBV5-4 to TRBJ1-3; tentative D call: TRBD1 (5 bases). This sample comprised CD4+ or CD8+ T cells sorted from blood, obtained in a trial of the OX40 agonist ivuxolimab. Here the CDR3 DNA reads TGTGCCAGCAGCTCGGACATCTCTGGAAACACCATATATTTT. Amino acid sequence: CASSSDISGNTIYF.